One sample yielded the 15 T cell receptor beta chains listed below, sequenced in a study of shared clonotypes between healthy human individuals (TCRdb year 2020). Receptors were amplified or captured by the immunoSEQ multiplex PCR assay. As stored in TCRdb, this immuneACCESS dataset retains in-frame rearrangements with V and J assigned. A fraction of the clones does not appear; measured against another copy, unresolved V genes explain less than half of the discrepancy, and the remainder lacks a known reason. This sample is represented by millions of clones; more than 85% of them were singletons. About 1.5% of the sample rests with the top ten. CD8 naive samples were CD45RO-negative cells positively selected for CCR7, giving a CD45RA+CCR7+ population that excluded TemRA cells. The sequenced material came from naive CD8+ T cells from PBMCs. The cell subset or site label on this specimen signifies: CD45RA+CCR7+. The receptors were sampled from a man between 18 and 35 years old in good health. Some clones in this sample may be carry-over from other donors' samples.

This chain joins TRBV27 and TRBJ2-7; maybe TRBD2 (5 bases). V dropped 6 bases and J dropped 2 bases, with 14 bases sitting between them. Germline V gives CDR1 MNHEY, CDR2 SMNVEV (reference sequence). CDR3 size: 14 residues. CDR3 sequence: CASSYRGSTYEQYF. The CDR3 DNA reads TGTGCCAGCAGCTACCGAGGGAGTACCTACGAGCAGTACTTC.

A word on this clone: The same CDR3 can be traced to other DNA sequences in this sample. This sequence joins TRBV29-1 and TRBJ2-1; TRBD2 matches at 8 bases. The ends lost 4 bases at V and 7 bases at J; junction bases unmatched: 9. CDR3 length equals 14 residues. Germline CDR1 is SQVTM and CDR2 is ANQGSEA. CDR3 in amino acids: CSVGGLAGGNEQFF. CDR3 DNA sequence: TGCAGCGTTGGTGGACTAGCTGGGGGGAATGAGCAGTTCTTC.

The J gene is TRBJ2-7, the V gene TRBV2, with D tentatively TRBD1 (6 bases). Trimming shortened V by 6 bases and J by 4 bases, and 16 bases separated the two germline ends. CDR1 SNHLY and CDR2 FYNNEI come from the germline V gene. There are 14 residues in the CDR3. CDR3 sequence (DNA): TGTGCCAGCAGAACGACAGGCCCGCGGTACGAGCAGTACTTC. Its protein is CASRTTGPRYEQYF.

CDR3 DNA sequence: TGTGCCAGCAGCTTAATTTCCAGCACAGATACGCAGTATTTT. Amino acid sequence: CASSLISSTDTQYF. This chain links TRBV11-3 with TRBJ2-3, with D hard to call. Germline loops: CDR1 SGHNT, CDR2 YENEEA. Trimming removed 2 bases from V and 0 bases from J, with 6 bases in between. The CDR3 spans 14 residues.

This chain uses TRBV6-1 with TRBJ1-2; D not certain. The V and J ends lost 2 bases and 8 bases respectively, with 12 bases between them. Per germline, CDR1 MNHNS and CDR2 SASEGT. The CDR3 loop spans 13 amino acids. The CDR3 is CASSETLTGGYTF. CDR3 in DNA: TGTGCCAGCAGTGAAACTTTAACTGGGGGCTACACCTTC.

In its sample, this clone was seen once. The CDR3 DNA is TGTGCCAGTAGTATGGGCTGGGGGGACGAAAAACTGTTTTTT. The encoded protein is CASSMGWGDEKLFF. This chain connects TRBV19 to TRBJ1-4, with TRBD1 as a possible D gene (5 bases). Germline V gives CDR1 LNHDA, CDR2 SQIVND (reference sequence). The CDR3 spans 14 residues. Trimming stripped 3 bases from V and 8 bases from J, with 13 bases between.

CDR3 DNA: TGCGCCAGCAGCCAAGATCATCCCAGCGTGGAAGGGGTAGGGACCCAGTACTTC. This gives the protein CASSQDHPSVEGVGTQYF. V gene TRBV4-1 combines with J gene TRBJ2-5; perhaps TRBD1 as D (5 bases). The CDR3 has 18 residues. Looked up from germline, CDR1 is MGHRA and CDR2 is YSYEKL. Trimming left V 0 bases short and J 7 bases short, with 24 bases between.

The rearrangement joins TRBV10-3 to TRBJ2-7; D is unclear. The V end was cut by 10 bases, the J end by 4 bases, with 20 bases between. The CDR3 length is 14 residues. CDR1 and CDR2 (germline): ENHRY, SYGVKD. The CDR3 bases are TGTGCCACCCGTGGATACGAAAGGGAATACGAGCAGTACTTC. Residues: CATRGYEREYEQYF.

This clone was counted a few times. The genes are TRBV25-1 and TRBJ1-5; D unresolved. Germline-derived CDR1 and CDR2 are MGHDK and SYGVNS. With 3 bases removed from V and 2 bases from J, the gap between germline ends came to 2 bases. The CDR3 consists of 12 residues. The CDR3 nucleotides are TGTGCCAGCAGTGATGGCAATCAGCCCCAGCATTTT. Translated: CASSDGNQPQHF.

For this clone: The sample has other DNA sequences that encode this CDR3 too. V gene TRBV27 combines with J gene TRBJ1-5; D gene ambiguous. The CDR3 consists of 13 residues. V was clipped by 3 bases and J by 5 bases, with 8 bases between them. CDR1 is MNHEY, CDR2 SMNVEV, per germline (reference sequence). This chain's CDR3 is CASSLGSYQPQHF. The CDR3 DNA sequence: TGTGCCAGCAGTTTGGGGAGCTATCAGCCCCAGCATTTT.

The chain uses TRBV15 and TRBJ2-7; TRBD1 matches at 9 bases. The germline CDR1 and CDR2 sequences are LNHNV and YYDKDF (reference sequence). J lost 5 bases, V lost 4 bases, and 12 bases had no gene match. The length of the CDR3 is 16 residues. This chain's CDR3 is CATSTNFRDRVHEQYF. DNA for the CDR3: TGTGCCACCAGCACCAATTTCCGGGACAGGGTCCACGAGCAGTACTTC.

V gene TRBV7-2 combines with J gene TRBJ2-2; 7 bases match TRBD2. CDR1 and CDR2 (germline): SGHTA, FQGNSA. The CDR3 is 17 amino acids. V shed 1 base and J 4 bases; nucleotides not matched to a gene: 9. This chain's CDR3 is CASSLGFRTSSTGELFF. The CDR3 DNA is TGTGCCAGCAGCTTAGGTTTCAGGACTAGTTCCACCGGGGAGCTGTTTTTT.

J is TRBJ2-7 and V is TRBV30; D possibly corresponds to TRBD1 (5 bases). V lost 3 bases and J lost 3, with 21 bases in between. CDR1 and CDR2 from the germline V gene are GTSNPN and SVGIG (reference sequence). CDR3 size: 16 residues. The CDR3 region is CAWRNRPLTGNYEQYF. CDR3 bases: TGTGCCTGGAGGAACAGGCCCCTCACCGGAAACTACGAGCAGTACTTC.

This rearrangement joins TRBV27 to TRBJ2-7, with 8 bases matching TRBD1. The length of the CDR3 is 13 residues. CDR1 is MNHEY, CDR2 SMNVEV, per germline (reference sequence). V trimming: 6 bases; J trimming: 6 bases; junction bases outside the gene matches: 7. CDR3 DNA sequence: TGTGCCAGCAGGCCCACAGGGGGACTCGAGCAGTACTTC. Amino acids: CASRPTGGLEQYF.

This chain links TRBV28 with TRBJ2-7, with 10 bases fitting TRBD1. Trimming removed 7 bases from V and 3 bases from J; junction bases left unmatched: 6. Germline V gene lookup returns CDR1 MDHEN and CDR2 SYDVKM. The CDR3 consists of 14 residues. For the CDR3, the DNA is TGTGCCAGCATCACCCGGGACAGGGGCTACGAGCAGTACTTC. It is translated as CASITRDRGYEQYF.